The 13 T cell receptor beta chains in this list originate from one sample, sequenced in a study of CD8 T cells in Susac syndrome. Reverse transcription of about 0.45 to 1 ug RNA was carried out with random hexamers. TCRdb independently ran MiXCR on the immunoSEQ multiplex PCR reads; one entry per CDR3 protein. The sample includes some 94,000 distinct CDR3 sequences, just under 95% of them seen just once. The specimen sequenced was CD4+ T cells from PBMCs. These receptors originate from a human donor with Susac syndrome.

This chain links TRBV14 with TRBJ2-7; D call uncertain. Deletions cut 3 bases from V and 3 bases from J, with 9 bases between. The germline V gene encodes CDR1 SGHDN and CDR2 FVKESK. The length of the CDR3 is 13 residues. The DNA for the CDR3 is TGTGCCAGCAGCCATCGGACCAGCTACGAGCAGTACTTC. Protein: CASSHRTSYEQYF.

The chain joins TRBV30 to TRBJ1-1; D may be TRBD1 (5 bases). Between the trimmed V and J ends, which lost 0 bases and 7 bases, there was a span of 24 bases. The germline V gene encodes CDR1 GTSNPN and CDR2 SVGIG (reference sequence). The CDR3 runs 17 residues. This CDR3 reads CAWSVWGTGSKFDEAFF. The CDR3, as DNA: TGTGCCTGGAGTGTATGGGGCACCGGGTCCAAGTTCGATGAAGCTTTCTTT.

The table lists this clonotype with a count of one. V is TRBV30 and J is TRBJ2-7; a weak D match, TRBD2 (6 bases). In germline, CDR1 is GTSNPN, CDR2 SVGIG (reference sequence). The CDR3 spans 17 residues. V shed 2 bases and J shed 5 bases, with 25 bases lying between them. CDR3: CAWSLDLPGTGIDEQYF. CDR3 DNA: TGTGCCTGGAGTCTGGACCTACCCGGGACTGGGATCGACGAGCAGTACTTC. Combining the CDR3 with reference TRBV30 and TRBJ2-7 gives the whole variable domain SQTIHQWPATLVQPVGSPLSLECTVEGTSNPNLYWYRQAAGRGLQLLFYSVGIGQISSEVPQNLSASRPQDRQFILSSKKLLLSDSGFYLCAWSLDLPGTGIDEQYFGPGTRLTVT.

The V and J genes are TRBV20-1 and TRBJ2-1; the match to TRBD2 covers 11 bases. The CDR3 consists of 16 residues. Germline assignment: CDR1 DFQATT and CDR2 SNEGSKA (reference sequence). J gave up 6 bases and V 1 base, and 8 bases lay outside the gene matches. CDR3 region: CSARGLGTSGFNEQFF. CDR3 coding DNA: TGCAGTGCTAGAGGGTTGGGGACTAGCGGTTTCAATGAGCAGTTCTTC.

The V call is TRBV11-2, the J call TRBJ2-7, with a tentative D call TRBD1 (6 bases). The CDR3 loop spans 15 amino acids. Germline CDR1 SGHAT, CDR2 FQNNGV. The V end lost 5 bases, the J end lost 0 bases, and 14 bases lay between the germline ends. In DNA form, the CDR3 reads TGTGCCAGCAGCCTGAACAGGGTGAGCTCCTACGAGCAGTACTTC. It encodes CASSLNRVSSYEQYF.

This chain joins TRBV29-1 and TRBJ1-2; D is uncertain. This CDR3 is 11 amino acids long. Deletions cut 3 bases from V and 7 bases from J, with 9 bases between. Germline V gene sequence: CDR1 SQVTM, CDR2 ANQGSEA. The CDR3 loop is CSVELLGGYTF. For the CDR3, the DNA is TGCAGCGTTGAGCTTTTAGGTGGCTACACCTTC.

This clonotype was seen only once. This sequence joins TRBV3-1 and TRBJ1-1; TRBD1 might be the D (5 bases). Germline assignment: CDR1 LGHDT and CDR2 YNNKEL (reference sequence). With 7 bases removed from V and 1 base from J, the gap between germline ends came to 13 bases. The CDR3 is 14 amino acids. DNA for the CDR3: TGTGCCAGCACCAAAAGGGGTCCGAACACTGAAGCTTTCTTT. This translates into CASTKRGPNTEAFF.

The chain carries TRBV20-1 and TRBJ2-4, with 9 bases aligning to TRBD1. The germline V gene encodes CDR1 DFQATT and CDR2 SNEGSKA (reference sequence). CDR3 length: 16 amino acids. J lost 0 bases, V lost 6 bases, and 9 bases had no gene match. The CDR3 sequence: CSAERTGALAKNIQYF. The CDR3 region has the DNA TGCAGTGCCGAAAGGACAGGGGCCCTAGCCAAAAACATTCAGTACTTC.

V gene TRBV20-1 combines with J gene TRBJ2-7, with D perhaps assigned TRBD1 or TRBD2 (5 bases each). Trimming stripped 5 bases from V and 1 base from J, with 12 bases between. The CDR3 loop spans 13 amino acids. Germline V gives CDR1 DFQATT, CDR2 SNEGSKA (reference sequence). CDR3 loop: CSACRDGSYEQYF. The DNA of the CDR3 is TGCAGTGCTTGCCGGGACGGTTCCTACGAGCAGTACTTC.

The V call is TRBV10-3, the J call TRBJ1-1; tentative D call: TRBD1 (5 bases). V dropped 2 bases and J dropped 0 bases, with 7 bases sitting between them. This CDR3 has 14 residues. Looked up from germline, CDR1 is ENHRY and CDR2 is SYGVKD. The CDR3 loop reads CAISEDSMNTEAFF. DNA of the CDR3: TGTGCCATCAGTGAGGACAGCATGAACACTGAAGCTTTCTTT.

This clonotype was recorded once. The junction differs from germline at one of its ends, possibly a read error. J is TRBJ1-1 and V is TRBV29-1; no firm D call. CDR1 and CDR2 (germline): SQVTM, ANQGSEA. The CDR3 has 14 residues. The CDR3 bases are TGCAGCGTTGACCAAGCCGGGTTTGGCACTGAAGCCTTCTTT. Translating it yields CSVDQAGFGTEAFF.

This chain uses TRBV5-6 with TRBJ1-6; 12 positions match TRBD1. The CDR3 is 15 residues long. Germline V gene lookup returns CDR1 SGHDT and CDR2 YYEEEE. V lost 4 bases, J lost 13 bases, and 9 bases stayed unmatched. CDR3 loop: CASSLGTGGLFPLHF. CDR3 nucleotide sequence: TGTGCCAGCAGCCTCGGGACAGGGGGCCTGTTTCCCCTCCACTTT.

This chain connects TRBV12-3 or TRBV12-4 to TRBJ1-1; no definite D call. The CDR3 totals 15 residues. The V gene lost 2 bases and the J gene lost 4 bases, with 14 bases spanning the gap. The CDR3 reads CASSLNPQKGTEAFF. The CDR3 DNA is TGTGCCAGCAGTTTAAACCCCCAAAAGGGCACTGAAGCTTTCTTT.